This TCR beta chain was captured in a study of blood T cell repertoires in COVID-19. The CDR3 covers 18 residues. The ends were cut back, 0 bases at V and 0 bases at J, with 16 bases in the middle. Germline V lookup: CDR1 SGDLS, CDR2 YYNGEE. The data were produced by immunoSEQ multiplex PCR, yet TCRdb's version contains in-frame clones alone and is incomplete. The data contain over 50,000 clones, roughly 81% of them singletons. V is TRBV9 and J is TRBJ1-3; tentatively, D is TRBD1 (5 bases). The source material was peripheral blood. The sequence was obtained from a man of 80 years or more with acute or convalescent COVID-19. CDR3 sequence: CASSVGPGGRDSGNTIYF. CDR3 DNA sequence: TGTGCCAGCAGCGTAGGGCCGGGGGGAAGGGACTCTGGAAACACCATATATTTT.